This T cell receptor beta chain was documented in a study of blood T cell repertoires in COVID-19 (dated by TCRdb to the early 2020s). Looking at the study overall: Samples covering the acute and convalescent phases of COVID-19 were provided by collaborators in the United States, Italy and Spain. Sample metadata almost always included a de-identified subject ID, COVID-19 status, age in years and sex. Subjects who had been exposed to COVID-19, were actively infected with it, or had recovered from it provided the deeply sampled blood TCRbeta repertoires that made up the dataset. Samples were obtained from the ongoing ImmuneRACE study (first 160 participants) and from about 1,300 subjects provided by 6 global collaborators. The material from the prospective study consisted of cDNA or gDNA derived from T cells, B-cell-depleted T cells, or PBMCs. Where HLA class I and class II types were available, the types were taken from metadata supplied by the sample provider, not from assay-based typing. A freely available public database, intended as a resource for researchers studying the immune response to SARS-CoV-2, is where the repertoires were released.

TCRbeta CDR3 regions were amplified from genomic DNA by means of the immunoSEQ Assay, a bias-controlled multiplex PCR. As for the authors' bioinformatics: Within the assay, amplification of reference gene primers was used to estimate how many nucleated cells each sample contained. Sequence reads were collapsed and filtered to measure the absolute abundance of every unique TCRbeta CDR3 rearrangement. For each sample, productive Simpson clonality was calculated by taking the square root of Simpson's diversity index across productive rearrangements. The table was pulled from immuneACCESS by TCRdb, which kept in-frame rearrangements only. Such tables lose some clones; where checked, under half of the loss comes from unresolved V genes, and the rest has no known cause. V, J and clone size are those of that table, while D and trimming were read from the DNA. The sample table records 470,000 or so clones; approximately 85% of these occur just once. The top ten clones comprise roughly 3.2% of the sample.

A word on this clone: What this receptor recognizes is not known. No quality values exist for individual bases; no much larger clone is one base distant.

General study outcomes and caveats: Clinical and demographic metadata were provided uncurated, with the amount varying by source and participant.

The collaborating institutions used their own protocols to collect whole blood in K2EDTA tubes. For TCRbeta analysis, collaborators shipped samples in one of three forms: frozen whole blood, isolated PBMCs, or DNA extracted from either of those sample types. Ends trimmed: V by 6 bases, J by 7 bases; bases unmatched to a gene: 17. CDR1 and CDR2 were assigned from the germline V gene (reference sequence) as LNHDA and SQIVND. The CDR3 starts with the cysteine, ends with the phenylalanine, and has 16 residues. Of the read, only the CDR3 DNA is kept; its 48 bases are in frame from base 1. Recombination connected TRBV19 to TRBJ2-7; 8 central nucleotides agree with TRBD1. This clonotype was obtained from a human donor in a cohort sampled during active COVID-19. Sample: peripheral blood. For the CDR3, the sequence is CASSLIAGTGWQEQYF. At the DNA level, the sequence is TGTGCCAGTAGCCTCATAGCCGGGACAGGATGGCAGGAGCAGTACTTC.